One sample yielded the 31 T cell receptor beta chains listed below, sequenced in a study of T cell changes during pregnancy in multiple sclerosis. Here immunoSEQ multiplex PCR was the method, and the copy in TCRdb shows in-frame clones only, minus some. The sample lists 50,000 to 70,000 clones; roughly 92% were seen once. The sequencing here drew on peripheral blood, taken in the first trimester of pregnancy. The receptors shown here come from a female donor with multiple sclerosis, enrolled in a pregnancy study.

V usage is TRBV11-3 and J usage is TRBJ1-1; 7 bases match TRBD1. This CDR3 has 13 amino acids. Germline V gene lookup returns CDR1 SGHNT and CDR2 YENEEA. The junction had 4 bases not matched to a gene; V was cut back by 1 base and J by 8 bases. The CDR3 nucleotides read TGTGCCAGCAGCTTAGGCTGGGACAGAGAAGCTTTCTTT. Its translation: CASSLGWDREAFF.

Here the CDR3 DNA reads TGTGCCAGCAGACAGGGGGCGAACACCGGGGAGCTGTTTTTT. Its translation is CASRQGANTGELFF. The chain is built from TRBV2 and TRBJ2-2; 8 bases fit TRBD1. CDR3 length equals 14 residues. Per the germline V gene, CDR1 is SNHLY and CDR2 is FYNNEI. The V segment lost 6 bases and the J segment 0 bases; nucleotides outside the gene matches: 0.

The chain uses TRBV7-6 and TRBJ1-6, with D uncertain. The V gene lost 5 bases and the J gene lost 7 bases, with 18 bases spanning the gap. The CDR3 runs 16 residues. CDR1 SGHVS and CDR2 FNYEAQ come from the germline V gene. The CDR3 nucleotides are TGTGCCAGCAGCCCGGAGGTCACGCCGGGGAATTCACCCCTCCACTTT. It is translated as CASSPEVTPGNSPLHF.

This rearrangement joins TRBV4-1 to TRBJ1-2; TRBD1 aligns across 10 bases. Per the germline V gene, CDR1 is MGHRA and CDR2 is YSYEKL. This CDR3 has 16 residues. V lost 2 bases and J lost 6; bases outside the gene matches: 9. The CDR3 here is CASSQPRGQGSNGYTF. CDR3 bases: TGCGCCAGCAGCCAACCCCGGGGACAGGGGTCGAATGGCTACACCTTC.

For the CDR3, the DNA is TGCAGCGTTGGAGGGGGCTCTGGAAACACCATATATTTT. Translation gives CSVGGGSGNTIYF. V gene TRBV29-1 combines with J gene TRBJ1-3, with a weak D call TRBD1 (6 bases). Trimming removed 4 bases from V and 0 bases from J, with 7 bases in between. From germline, CDR1 is SQVTM and CDR2 ANQGSEA. The CDR3 contains 13 residues.

CDR3 in DNA: TGTGCCTCTCAACCGAGGCAGGGGGGTCAGCCCCAGCATTTT. Protein product: CASQPRQGGQPQHF. The rearrangement joins TRBV19 to TRBJ1-5; TRBD1 agrees at 7 bases. CDR1 and CDR2 from the germline V gene are LNHDA and SQIVND (reference sequence). The CDR3 has 14 amino acids. Losses at the gene ends were 11 bases for V and 6 bases for J; bases not matched to a gene: 13.

The V and J genes are TRBV2 and TRBJ1-4, with 9 bases that match TRBD1. Looked up from germline, CDR1 is SNHLY and CDR2 is FYNNEI. Trimming removed 1 base from V and 7 bases from J; junction bases left unmatched: 4. The CDR3 is 15 residues long. The CDR3 here is CASSEGGQGGEKLFF. CDR3 sequence (DNA): TGTGCCAGCAGTGAAGGGGGACAGGGTGGTGAAAAACTGTTTTTT.

The count of this clone is one. The genes are TRBV7-2 and TRBJ2-1, with D possibly being TRBD2 (6 bases). In germline, CDR1 is SGHTA, CDR2 FQGNSA. The CDR3 consists of 16 residues. Trimming took 5 bases from V and 6 from J, leaving 20 bases between them. CDR3 DNA sequence: TGTGCCAGCAGCCTCGGGGGAGGAGAGCGGGTCAATGAGCAGTTCTTC. Its translation: CASSLGGGERVNEQFF.

This clone was seen a single time. This sequence joins TRBV19 and TRBJ1-1; TRBD1 might be the D (5 bases). Germline CDR1 reads LNHDA; CDR2 reads SQIVND (reference sequence). V was pared by 7 bases and J by 1 base, with 7 bases between. CDR3 length equals 12 residues. CDR3: CASIGGNTEAFF. The CDR3 nucleotides are TGTGCCAGTATCGGGGGGAACACTGAAGCTTTCTTT.

V and J are TRBV5-1 and TRBJ1-1; TRBD1 agrees at 8 bases. This CDR3 contains 15 residues. Per the germline V gene, CDR1 is SGHRS and CDR2 is YFSETQ. Losses at the gene ends were 4 bases for V and 0 bases for J; bases not matched to a gene: 5. The CDR3 bases are TGCGCCAGCAGCCAGAGGGACAGGCTGAACACTGAAGCTTTCTTT. Its translation is CASSQRDRLNTEAFF.

The V call is TRBV6-1, the J call TRBJ2-4; tentatively, D is TRBD1 (6 bases). Deletions cut 3 bases from V and 7 bases from J, with 10 bases between. The CDR3 is 13 amino acids. Per germline, CDR1 MNHNS and CDR2 SASEGT. CDR3 protein: CASSEVRGNIQYF. In DNA form, the CDR3 reads TGTGCCAGCAGTGAGGTTAGGGGGAACATTCAGTACTTC.

Details on this clone: One junction end does not reproduce the germline sequence, and a read error may be involved. The chain links TRBV6-1 to TRBJ2-7, with D perhaps matching TRBD1 (6 bases). Germline loops: CDR1 MNHNS, CDR2 SASEGT. This CDR3 spans 15 amino acids. The CDR3 is CASREGQISSYEQYF. DNA for the CDR3: TGTGCCAGCAGGGAAGGACAGATTAGCTCCTACGAGCAGTACTTC.

The V call is TRBV27, the J call TRBJ1-2; D gene ambiguous. Germline CDR1 and CDR2: MNHEY and SMNVEV (reference sequence). The V and J ends lost 7 bases and 0 bases respectively, with 12 bases between them. This CDR3 is built from 14 residues. The CDR3 spells CASTPGGTNYGYTF. The CDR3 nucleotides are TGTGCCAGCACCCCTGGCGGGACTAACTATGGCTACACCTTC.

J is TRBJ2-4 and V is TRBV4-1, with unresolved D. The CDR3 extends over 13 amino acids. CDR1 and CDR2 from the germline V gene are MGHRA and YSYEKL. V lost 1 base and J 3 bases, leaving 4 bases between the germline ends. The CDR3 is CASSQGGKNIQYF. CDR3 coding DNA: TGCGCCAGCAGCCAAGGAGGCAAAAACATTCAGTACTTC.

The chain employs TRBV5-6 and TRBJ1-1; D is possibly TRBD1 (5 bases). The CDR3 spans 14 residues. Trimming removed 0 bases from V and 5 bases from J, with 11 bases in between. From germline, CDR1 is SGHDT and CDR2 YYEEEE. DNA of the CDR3: TGTGCCAGCAGCTTGGCGGCAGGGAAAACTGAAGCTTTCTTT. This translates into CASSLAAGKTEAFF.

This sequence joins TRBV2 and TRBJ2-1; 11 nucleotides match TRBD2. V was pared by 4 bases and J by 0 bases, with 8 bases of the junction left unmatched. Germline CDR1 is SNHLY and CDR2 is FYNNEI. This CDR3 is 18 amino acids long. CDR3 DNA: TGTGCCAGCAGTGGGCCCTCTAGCGGGGGGTCCTCCTACAATGAGCAGTTCTTC. This sequence encodes CASSGPSSGGSSYNEQFF.

The chain employs TRBV27 and TRBJ1-4; 8 bases are shared with TRBD1. The CDR3 has 14 residues. V dropped 4 bases and J dropped 7; count of bases not matched to a gene: 5. Per the germline V gene, CDR1 is MNHEY and CDR2 is SMNVEV (reference sequence). The CDR3 reads CASSSLGQVEKLFF. CDR3 bases: TGTGCCAGCAGTTCCCTGGGACAGGTTGAAAAACTGTTTTTT. Full variable domain (missing parts from reference TRBV27 and TRBJ1-4): EAQVTQNPRYLITVTGKKLTVTCSQNMNHEYMSWYRQDPGLGLRQIYYSMNVEVTDKGDVPEGYKVSRKEKRNFPLILESPSPNQTSLYFCASSSLGQVEKLFFGSGTQLSVL.

The chain is built from TRBV7-8 and TRBJ1-5; 8 nucleotides align to TRBD1. The CDR3 length is 16 residues. V gave up 5 bases and J gave up 4 bases; unmatched junction bases: 10. The V gene's germline CDR1 is SGHVS and CDR2 FQNEAQ. CDR3: CASSIDRGSGNQPQHF. The CDR3 DNA follows: TGTGCCAGCAGCATCGACAGGGGTTCGGGAAATCAGCCCCAGCATTTT.

CDR3 DNA sequence: TGTGCCAGCAGCTTGGGGGGGGACGCTAACTATGGCTACACCTTC. Translation: CASSLGGDANYGYTF. The V call is TRBV5-6, the J call TRBJ1-2; D may be TRBD1 (5 bases). The germline V gene encodes CDR1 SGHDT and CDR2 YYEEEE. The CDR3 loop spans 15 amino acids. V dropped 0 bases and J dropped 0 bases, with 9 bases sitting between them.

V is TRBV7-2 and J is TRBJ2-3; D perhaps matches TRBD2 (5 bases). The germline CDR1 and CDR2 sequences are SGHTA and FQGNSA. The CDR3 has 16 residues. Trimming left V 2 bases short and J 2 bases short, with 14 bases between. The CDR3 nucleotides are TGTGCCAGCAGCTTAAAAAGGCCGGAGGTCACAGATACGCAGTATTTT. It yields the protein CASSLKRPEVTDTQYF.

The V gene is TRBV30, the J gene TRBJ1-6, with a tentative D call TRBD1 (5 bases). The CDR3 covers 14 residues. Per the germline V gene, CDR1 is GTSNPN and CDR2 is SVGIG (reference sequence). V was pared by 1 base and J by 7 bases, with 11 bases between. Written as DNA, the CDR3 is TGTGCCTGGAGTGGCCAGGGTTACAATTCACCCCTCCACTTT. Encoded protein: CAWSGQGYNSPLHF.

The chain employs TRBV27 and TRBJ1-3; 9 positions match TRBD1. CDR3 length equals 15 residues. J was trimmed by 8 bases and V by 3 bases; bases with no gene match: 8. In germline, CDR1 is MNHEY, CDR2 SMNVEV (reference sequence). The CDR3 DNA follows: TGTGCCAGCAGTTTTTCAGGACAGGGGCCCTACACCATATATTTT. Its protein is CASSFSGQGPYTIYF.

V and J are TRBV5-6 and TRBJ2-7; 11 bases fit TRBD1. Trimming at V came to 7 bases and at J to 6 bases, leaving 9 bases not matched to a gene. Germline CDR1 SGHDT, CDR2 YYEEEE. The CDR3 has 14 amino acids. For the CDR3, the DNA is TGTGCCAGCGGAGCCGGGACAGGGGGTATCGAGCAGTACTTC. Amino acids: CASGAGTGGIEQYF.

The chain links TRBV9 to TRBJ2-7; no clear D. The CDR3 extends over 14 amino acids. CDR1 and CDR2 (germline): SGDLS, YYNGEE. The V and J ends lost 4 bases and 3 bases respectively, with 14 bases between them. CDR3 amino acids: CASSPATRVYEQYF. In nucleotides, the CDR3 is TGTGCCAGCAGCCCCGCGACCCGGGTCTACGAGCAGTACTTC.

The chain couples TRBV4-3 to TRBJ1-2; a possible D gene is TRBD1 (6 bases). The CDR3 consists of 18 residues. Trimming took 0 bases from V and 6 from J, leaving 23 bases between them. Germline CDR1 and CDR2: LGHNA and YSLEER. DNA of the CDR3: TGCGCCAGCAGCCAAGACCTAATACTTAAAAGGACAGCTGATGGCTACACCTTC. Translated, it gives CASSQDLILKRTADGYTF.

This chain joins TRBV6-5 and TRBJ1-2, with TRBD1 matching over 8 bases. From germline, CDR1 is MNHEY and CDR2 SVGAGI. The CDR3 spans 14 residues. V shed 6 bases and J 9 bases; nucleotides not matched to a gene: 12. The chain's CDR3 is CASSPTGTGGSYTF. CDR3 DNA: TGTGCCAGCAGCCCGACCGGGACAGGTGGTAGCTACACCTTC.

V gene TRBV11-3 combines with J gene TRBJ2-1; 10 nucleotides align to TRBD2. In germline, CDR1 is SGHNT, CDR2 YENEEA. The CDR3 sequence is 16 residues long. Trimming cost V 5 bases and J 6 bases; bases outside gene matches: 10. In nucleotides, the CDR3 is TGTGCCAGCAGCCCCTTAGGGGCTAGCGGGGGCAATGAGCAGTTCTTC. Translated: CASSPLGASGGNEQFF. The variable domain in full, completed from reference TRBV11-3 and TRBJ2-1, reads EAGVVQSPRYKIIEKKQPVAFWCNPISGHNTLYWYLQNLGQGPELLIRYENEEAVDDSQLPKDRFSAERLKGVDSTLKIQPAELGDSAVYLCASSPLGASGGNEQFFGPGTRLTVL.

The rearrangement joins TRBV4-1 to TRBJ2-3, with TRBD2 identical over 12 bases. CDR1 is MGHRA, CDR2 YSYEKL, per germline. This CDR3 contains 17 residues. The V segment lost 4 bases and the J segment 4 bases; nucleotides outside the gene matches: 9. This CDR3 reads CASSPRTSGVGSDTQYF. CDR3 coding DNA: TGCGCCAGCAGCCCCCGGACTAGCGGGGTTGGATCAGATACGCAGTATTTT.

The chain's CDR3 is CASRQELAGTGEQYF. The CDR3 DNA reads TGTGCCAGCAGGCAGGAGCTAGCGGGGACGGGAGAGCAGTACTTC. V is TRBV7-6 and J is TRBJ2-7, with 9 bases matching TRBD2. Germline CDR1 reads SGHVS; CDR2 reads FNYEAQ. With V trimmed by 6 bases and J by 7 bases, 13 bases remained unmatched. The CDR3 is 15 amino acids.

The rearrangement joins TRBV5-6 to TRBJ1-2, with D tentatively TRBD1 (5 bases). CDR3 length: 15 residues. V was cut by 4 bases and J by 2 bases, with 15 bases left in between. The V gene's germline CDR1 is SGHDT and CDR2 YYEEEE. The DNA of the CDR3 is TGTGCCAGCAGCCTAGGGGTGGCCCAAAACTATGGCTACACCTTC. The encoded protein is CASSLGVAQNYGYTF.

The J gene is TRBJ2-5, the V gene TRBV5-5; 10 nucleotides agree with TRBD2. Germline V CDR1 and CDR2: SGHKS, YYEKEE (reference sequence). V lost 0 bases, J lost 5 bases, and 1 base stayed unmatched. CDR3 length: 14 residues. The CDR3 is CASSLGLAGETQYF. CDR3 DNA: TGTGCCAGCAGCTTGGGACTAGCGGGCGAGACCCAGTACTTC.